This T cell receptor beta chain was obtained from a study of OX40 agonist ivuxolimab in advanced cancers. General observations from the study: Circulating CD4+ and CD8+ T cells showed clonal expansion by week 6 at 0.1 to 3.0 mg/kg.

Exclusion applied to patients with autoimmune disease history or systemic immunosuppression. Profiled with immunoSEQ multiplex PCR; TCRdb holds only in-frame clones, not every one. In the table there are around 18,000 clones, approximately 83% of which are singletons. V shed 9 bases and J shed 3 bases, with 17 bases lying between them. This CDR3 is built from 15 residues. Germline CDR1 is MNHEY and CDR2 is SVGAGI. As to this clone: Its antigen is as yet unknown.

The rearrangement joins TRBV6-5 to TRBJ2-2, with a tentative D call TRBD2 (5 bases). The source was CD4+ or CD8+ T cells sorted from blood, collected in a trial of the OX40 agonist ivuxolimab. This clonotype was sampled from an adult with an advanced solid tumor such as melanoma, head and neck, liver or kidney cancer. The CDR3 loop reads CASGRAPGDTGELFF. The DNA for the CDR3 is TGTGCCAGTGGGCGGGCACCCGGGGACACCGGGGAGCTGTTTTTT.